The 10 T cell receptor beta chains below were found in one sample sequenced in a study of tumor-infiltrating lymphocytes in primary liver carcinoma. Co-extraction yielded RNA and DNA from about 20-30 mg of unsorted bulk tissue. TCR beta cDNA was prepared out of around 460 ng total RNA by means of a constant-region primer. Three rounds of nested multiplex PCR with slightly modified ARM-PCR produced TCR beta libraries. PCR rounds one and two used TRBV1-TRBV30 forward primers with a C-beta reverse primer for roughly 9 cycles each. Using its own MiXCR run on the multiplex PCR reads, TCRdb lists one record per CDR3 protein. The sample carries roughly 120,000 distinct CDR3 sequences, around two thirds recorded once. The sequenced sample consisted of liver tumor tissue from sampling region 1. Subset noted: tumor region T1, superior pole. The receptors here all came from a woman in her sixties or seventies with primary liver carcinoma and hepatitis B virus infection.

In this sample, this clonotype turned up a few times. Because it lacks the conserved phenylalanine or tryptophan at the end, this CDR3 is likely a read error. This chain uses TRBV18 with TRBJ1-2; D not certain. Germline CDR1 is KGHSH and CDR2 is LQKENI. The ends were cut back, 2 bases at V and 3 bases at J, with 7 bases in the middle. The CDR3 runs 13 residues. The CDR3 nucleotides read TGTGCCAGCTCACCAAAGGGTTACTATGGCTACACCCTC. This sequence encodes CASSPKGYYGYTL.

A remark on this clonotype: Given a much more abundant clone one base away, this may be a read error. CDR3: CSVVFDAYSEQFF. CDR3 DNA sequence: TGCAGCGTTGTCTTCGACGCCTACAGTGAGCAGTTCTTC. The genes are TRBV29-1 and TRBJ2-1; unclear D gene. The CDR3 consists of 13 residues. Germline CDR1 SQVTM, CDR2 ANQGSEA.

This clonotype was seen only once. This chain connects TRBV11-1 to TRBJ2-5; tentative D call: TRBD1 (6 bases). Germline CDR1 reads SGHAT; CDR2 reads FQDESV (reference sequence). Deletions cut 5 bases from V and 4 bases from J, with 26 bases between. There are 18 residues in the CDR3. In DNA, the CDR3 is TGTGCCAGCAGCCACGATAGAGCGGTAGGGACAACCAGAGAGACCCAGTACTTC. This translates into CASSHDRAVGTTRETQYF.

With regard to this clonotype: A read error may explain this, as a much larger clone is one base away. The V and J genes are TRBV12-3 or TRBV12-4 and TRBJ1-3, with 10 bases that match TRBD1. The trim removed 7 bases at V and 3 bases at J, leaving 6 bases unmatched. The CDR3 is made up of 15 amino acids. CDR3 bases: TGTGCCAGCACCCGGGACAGGGGAGTTGGAAACACCATATATTTT. It translates to CASTRDRGVGNTIYF.

Worth noting for this clonotype: In this CDR3 the conserved last residue, phenylalanine or tryptophan, is missing, so a read error is likely. The chain has TRBV20-1 and TRBJ2-7; D may correspond to TRBD1 or TRBD2 (5 bases each). The CDR3 has 13 amino acids. V lost 6 bases and J 5 bases, leaving 17 bases between the germline ends. Per germline, CDR1 DFQATT and CDR2 SNEGSKA (reference sequence). The CDR3 DNA is TGCAGTGCCGGGGACGATACCTCGGACGAGCAGTACCTC. Translation gives CSAGDDTSDEQYL.

Concerning this clonotype itself: A much larger clone differs from this one at a single base, so this may be a read error. The chain recombines TRBV12-3 or TRBV12-4 with TRBJ2-6, with TRBD1 matching over 9 bases. The length of the CDR3 is 17 residues. The V segment lost 10 bases and the J segment 0 bases; nucleotides outside the gene matches: 10. The CDR3 here is CATSPGQGLSGANVLTF. For the CDR3, the DNA is TGTGCCACCAGCCCGGGACAGGGCCTCTCTGGGGCCAACGTCCTGACTTTC.

This clonotype was counted ten times or more. This chain links TRBV11-2 with TRBJ2-2; 8 nucleotides line up with TRBD2. The junction had 8 bases not matched to a gene; V was cut back by 8 bases and J by 0 bases. The germline CDR1 and CDR2 sequences are SGHAT and FQNNGV. This CDR3 contains 16 residues. The CDR3 coding sequence is TGTGCCAGCGGGATGCTAGCGGGTGCGAACACCGGGGAGCTGTTTTTT. This gives the protein CASGMLAGANTGELFF. Full variable domain (missing parts from reference TRBV11-2 and TRBJ2-2): EAGVAQSPRYKIIEKRQSVAFWCNPISGHATLYWYQQILGQGPKLLIQFQNNGVVDDSQLPKDRFSAERLKGVDSTLKIQPAKLEDSAVYLCASGMLAGANTGELFFGEGSRLTVL.

At least ten counts were recorded for this clonotype. This chain connects TRBV7-9 to TRBJ1-1; the match to TRBD1 covers 11 bases. Germline CDR1 and CDR2: SEHNR and FQNEAQ (reference sequence). This CDR3 is 15 amino acids long. V gave up 5 bases and J gave up 4 bases; unmatched junction bases: 6. The CDR3 spells CASSRPGTGGTEAFF. The CDR3 DNA sequence: TGTGCCAGCAGCCGACCGGGGACAGGGGGCACTGAAGCTTTCTTT.

Concerning this clonotype: A read error may produce the germline difference seen at one junction end. The chain combines TRBV14 with TRBJ2-1; D remains ambiguous. The length of the CDR3 is 15 residues. The germline CDR1 and CDR2 sequences are SGHDN and FVKESK. CDR3 bases: TGTGCCAGCAGCCAAGGAATCAGCTCCTTCAATGAGCAGTTCTTC. Translation gives CASSQGISSFNEQFF.

About this clonotype itself: The junction differs from germline at one of its ends, possibly a read error. CDR3 DNA: TGTGCCATCAGTTCGCGGACAGGGTCTAACTATGGCTATACCTTC. Its translation is CAISSRTGSNYGYTF. The gene calls are TRBV6-6 and TRBJ1-2, with 8 positions matching TRBD1. This CDR3 comprises 15 residues. The germline V gene has CDR1 MNHNY and CDR2 SVGAGI (reference sequence).